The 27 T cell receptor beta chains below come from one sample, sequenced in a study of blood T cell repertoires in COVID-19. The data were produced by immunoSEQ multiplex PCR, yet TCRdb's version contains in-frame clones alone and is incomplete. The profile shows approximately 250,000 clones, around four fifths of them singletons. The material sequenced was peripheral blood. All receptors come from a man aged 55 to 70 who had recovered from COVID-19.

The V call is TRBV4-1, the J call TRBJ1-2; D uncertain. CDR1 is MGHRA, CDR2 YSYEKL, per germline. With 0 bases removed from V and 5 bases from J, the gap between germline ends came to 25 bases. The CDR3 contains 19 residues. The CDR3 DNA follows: TGCGCCAGCAGCCAAGATATGGAGAGCACCAAAGGTCTCATTTATGGCTACACCTTC. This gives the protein CASSQDMESTKGLIYGYTF.

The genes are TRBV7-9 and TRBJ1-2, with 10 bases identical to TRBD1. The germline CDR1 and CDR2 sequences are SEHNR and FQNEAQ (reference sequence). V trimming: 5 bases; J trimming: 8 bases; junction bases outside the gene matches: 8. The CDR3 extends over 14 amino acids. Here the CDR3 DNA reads TGTGCCAGCAGCCCACCCGGGACAGGGGACGGCTACACCTTC. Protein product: CASSPPGTGDGYTF.

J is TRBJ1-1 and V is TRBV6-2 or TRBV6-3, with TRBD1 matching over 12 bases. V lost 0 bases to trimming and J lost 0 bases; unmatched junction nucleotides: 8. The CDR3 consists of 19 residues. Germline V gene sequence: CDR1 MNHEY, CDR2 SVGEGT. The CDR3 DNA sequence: TGTGCCAGCAGTTACTCGCGGGGACAGGGGGCTTTAATGAACACTGAAGCTTTCTTT. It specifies CASSYSRGQGALMNTEAFF.

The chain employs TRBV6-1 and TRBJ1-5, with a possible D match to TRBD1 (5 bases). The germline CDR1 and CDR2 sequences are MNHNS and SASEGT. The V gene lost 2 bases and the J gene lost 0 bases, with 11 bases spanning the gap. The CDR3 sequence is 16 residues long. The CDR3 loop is CASSEYTGDSNQPQHF. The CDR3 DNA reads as TGTGCCAGCAGTGAATACACAGGAGATAGCAATCAGCCCCAGCATTTT.

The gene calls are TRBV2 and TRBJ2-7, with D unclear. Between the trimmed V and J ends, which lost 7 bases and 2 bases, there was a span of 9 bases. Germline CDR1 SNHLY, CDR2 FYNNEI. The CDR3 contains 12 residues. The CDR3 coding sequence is TGTGCCAGCACCCGACAAGCCTACGAGCAGTACTTC. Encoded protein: CASTRQAYEQYF.

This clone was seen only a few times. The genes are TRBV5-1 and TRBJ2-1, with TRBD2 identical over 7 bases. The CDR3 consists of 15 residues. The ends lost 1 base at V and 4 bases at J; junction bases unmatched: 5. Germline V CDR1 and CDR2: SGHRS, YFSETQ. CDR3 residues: CASSLTGGVYNEQFF. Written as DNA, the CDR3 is TGCGCCAGCAGCTTGACGGGAGGCGTTTACAATGAGCAGTTCTTC.

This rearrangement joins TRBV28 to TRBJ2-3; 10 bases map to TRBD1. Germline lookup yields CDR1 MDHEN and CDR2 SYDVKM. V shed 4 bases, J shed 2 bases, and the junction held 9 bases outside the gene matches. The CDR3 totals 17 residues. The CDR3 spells CASSSTGTGAITDTQYF. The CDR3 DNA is TGTGCCAGCAGTTCCACCGGGACAGGGGCTATCACAGATACGCAGTATTTT. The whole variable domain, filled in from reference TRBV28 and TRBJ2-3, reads DVKVTQSSRYLVKRTGEKVFLECVQDMDHENMFWYRQDPGLGLRLIYFSYDVKMKEKGDIPEGYSVSREKKERFSLILESASTNQTSMYLCASSSTGTGAITDTQYFGPGTRLTVL.

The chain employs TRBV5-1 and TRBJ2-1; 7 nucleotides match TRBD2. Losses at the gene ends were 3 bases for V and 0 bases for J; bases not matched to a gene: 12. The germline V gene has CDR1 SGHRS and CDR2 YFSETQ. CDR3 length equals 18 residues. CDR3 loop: CASSSEAGAGLSYNEQFF. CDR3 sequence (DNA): TGCGCCAGCAGCTCGGAGGCGGGAGCGGGGCTCTCCTACAATGAGCAGTTCTTC. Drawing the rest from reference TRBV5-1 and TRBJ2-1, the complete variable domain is KAGVTQTPRYLIKTRGQQVTLSCSPISGHRSVSWYQQTPGQGLQFLFEYFSETQRNKGNFPGRFSGRQFSNSRSEMNVSTLELGDSALYLCASSSEAGAGLSYNEQFFGPGTRLTVL.

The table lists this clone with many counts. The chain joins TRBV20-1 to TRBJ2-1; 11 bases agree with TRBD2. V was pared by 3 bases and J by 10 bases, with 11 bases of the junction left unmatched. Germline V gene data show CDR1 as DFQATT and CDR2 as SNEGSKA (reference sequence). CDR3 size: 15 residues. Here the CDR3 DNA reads TGCAGTGCTAGTCGGGTAGCGGGAGGGCCAGTGGAGCAGTTCTTC. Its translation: CSASRVAGGPVEQFF.

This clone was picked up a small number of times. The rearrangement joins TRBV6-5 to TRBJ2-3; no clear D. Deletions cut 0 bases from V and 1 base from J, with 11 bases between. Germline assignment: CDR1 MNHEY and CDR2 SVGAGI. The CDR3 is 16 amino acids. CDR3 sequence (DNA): TGTGCCAGCAGTTACTCACCCCAGCGCGGCACAGATACGCAGTATTTT. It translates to CASSYSPQRGTDTQYF.

Written as DNA, the CDR3 is TGTGCCAGTAGTATTTCCGGACAGGACACTGAAGCTTTCTTT. Amino acids: CASSISGQDTEAFF. The V call is TRBV19, the J call TRBJ1-1; TRBD1 aligns across 7 bases. Germline V gene sequence: CDR1 LNHDA, CDR2 SQIVND (reference sequence). The CDR3 extends over 14 amino acids. V was clipped by 3 bases and J by 3 bases; unmatched bases: 4.

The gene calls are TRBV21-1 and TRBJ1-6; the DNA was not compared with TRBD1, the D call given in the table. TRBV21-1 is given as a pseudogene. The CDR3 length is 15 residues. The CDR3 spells CASSSWTAYNSPLHF. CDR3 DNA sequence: TGTGCCAGCAGCTCCTGGACAGCCTATAATTCACCCCTCCACTTT.

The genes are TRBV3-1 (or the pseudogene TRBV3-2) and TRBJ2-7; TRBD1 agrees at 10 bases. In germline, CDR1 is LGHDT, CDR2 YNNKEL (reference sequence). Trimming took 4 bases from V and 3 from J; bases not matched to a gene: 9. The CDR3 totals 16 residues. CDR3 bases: TGTGCCAGCAGCCCAGTGCCGGGACAGGGGTACTACGAGCAGTACTTC. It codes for CASSPVPGQGYYEQYF.

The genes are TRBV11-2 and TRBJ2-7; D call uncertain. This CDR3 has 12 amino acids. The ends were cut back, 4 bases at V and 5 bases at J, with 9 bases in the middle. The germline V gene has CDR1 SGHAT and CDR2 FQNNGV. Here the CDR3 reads CASSSNSDEQYF. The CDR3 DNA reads TGTGCCAGCAGCTCCAATTCGGACGAGCAGTACTTC. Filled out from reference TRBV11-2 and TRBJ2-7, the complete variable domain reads EAGVAQSPRYKIIEKRQSVAFWCNPISGHATLYWYQQILGQGPKLLIQFQNNGVVDDSQLPKDRFSAERLKGVDSTLKIQPAKLEDSAVYLCASSSNSDEQYFGPGTRLTVT.

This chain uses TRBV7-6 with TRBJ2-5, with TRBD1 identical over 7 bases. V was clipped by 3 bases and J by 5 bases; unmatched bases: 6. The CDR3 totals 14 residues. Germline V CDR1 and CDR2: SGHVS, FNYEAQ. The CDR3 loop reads CASSFSQGVETQYF. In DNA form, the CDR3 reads TGTGCCAGCAGCTTTAGCCAGGGGGTGGAGACCCAGTACTTC.

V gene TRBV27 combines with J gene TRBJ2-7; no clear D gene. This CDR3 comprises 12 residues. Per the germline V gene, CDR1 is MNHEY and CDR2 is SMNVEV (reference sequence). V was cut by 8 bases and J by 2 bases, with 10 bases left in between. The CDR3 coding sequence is TGTGCCAGCTGGCAGAACACCTACGAGCAGTACTTC. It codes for CASWQNTYEQYF.

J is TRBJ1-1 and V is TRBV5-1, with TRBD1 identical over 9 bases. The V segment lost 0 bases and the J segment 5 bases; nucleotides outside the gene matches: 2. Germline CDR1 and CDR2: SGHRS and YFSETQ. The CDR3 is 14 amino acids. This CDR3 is CASSLGGTGTEAFF. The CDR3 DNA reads TGCGCCAGCAGCTTGGGGGGGACAGGGACTGAAGCTTTCTTT.

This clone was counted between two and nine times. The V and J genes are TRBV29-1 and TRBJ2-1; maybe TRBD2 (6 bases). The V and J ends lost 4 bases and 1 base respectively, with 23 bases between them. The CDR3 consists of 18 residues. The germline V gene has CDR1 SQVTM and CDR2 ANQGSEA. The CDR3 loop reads CSVVLSVGGGASYNEQFF. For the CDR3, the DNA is TGCAGCGTTGTCTTGTCAGTGGGTGGCGGGGCTTCCTACAATGAGCAGTTCTTC.

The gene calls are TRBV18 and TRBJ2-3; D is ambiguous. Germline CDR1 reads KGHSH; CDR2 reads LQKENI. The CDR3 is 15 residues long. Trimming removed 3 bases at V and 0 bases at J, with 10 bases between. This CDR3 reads CASSPWQTSTDTQYF. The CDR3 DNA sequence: TGTGCCAGCTCACCGTGGCAGACTAGCACAGATACGCAGTATTTT.

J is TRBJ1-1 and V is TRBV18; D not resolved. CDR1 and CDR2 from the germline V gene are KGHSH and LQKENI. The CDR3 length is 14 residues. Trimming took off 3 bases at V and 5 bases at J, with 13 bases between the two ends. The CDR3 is CASSPGFSLTEAFF. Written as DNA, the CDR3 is TGTGCCAGCTCACCCGGTTTTTCGCTAACTGAAGCTTTCTTT.

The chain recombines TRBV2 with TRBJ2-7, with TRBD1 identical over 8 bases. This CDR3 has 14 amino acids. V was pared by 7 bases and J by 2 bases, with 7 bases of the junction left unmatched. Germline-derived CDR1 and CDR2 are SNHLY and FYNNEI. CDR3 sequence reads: CASTRDRTTYEQYF. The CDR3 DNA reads TGTGCCAGCACCAGGGACAGGACGACCTACGAGCAGTACTTC.

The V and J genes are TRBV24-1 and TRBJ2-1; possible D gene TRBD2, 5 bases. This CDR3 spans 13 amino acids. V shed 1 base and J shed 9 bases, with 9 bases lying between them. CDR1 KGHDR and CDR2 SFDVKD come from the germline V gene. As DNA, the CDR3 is TGTGCCACCAGTGATTTCGGAGGTGGTGAGCAGTTCTTC. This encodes CATSDFGGGEQFF.

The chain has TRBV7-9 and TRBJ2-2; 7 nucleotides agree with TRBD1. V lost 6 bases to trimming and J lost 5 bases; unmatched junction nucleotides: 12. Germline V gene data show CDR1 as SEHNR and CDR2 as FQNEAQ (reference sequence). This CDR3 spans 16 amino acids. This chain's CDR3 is CASRKGPTGPTGELFF. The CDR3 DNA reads TGTGCCAGCAGAAAAGGACCGACAGGGCCAACCGGGGAGCTGTTTTTT. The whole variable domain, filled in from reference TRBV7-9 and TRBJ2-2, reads DTGVSQNPRHKITKRGQNVTFRCDPISEHNRLYWYRQTLGQGPEFLTYFQNEAQLEKSRLLSDRFSAERPKGSFSTLEIQRTEQGDSAMYLCASRKGPTGPTGELFFGEGSRLTVL.

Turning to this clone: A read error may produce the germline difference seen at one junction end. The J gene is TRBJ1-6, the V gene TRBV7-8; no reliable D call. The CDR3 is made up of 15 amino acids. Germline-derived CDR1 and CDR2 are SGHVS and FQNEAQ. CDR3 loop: CASSLLTTAGSPPHF. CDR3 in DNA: TGTGCCAGCAGCTTACTCACCACCGCCGGTTCACCCCCCCACTTT.

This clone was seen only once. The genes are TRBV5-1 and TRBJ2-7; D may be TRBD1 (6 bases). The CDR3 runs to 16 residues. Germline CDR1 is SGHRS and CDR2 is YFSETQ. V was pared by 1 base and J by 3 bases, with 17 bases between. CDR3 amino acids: CASSLSSGGRGYEQYF. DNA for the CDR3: TGCGCCAGCAGCTTGTCGAGTGGGGGCAGGGGCTACGAGCAGTACTTC.

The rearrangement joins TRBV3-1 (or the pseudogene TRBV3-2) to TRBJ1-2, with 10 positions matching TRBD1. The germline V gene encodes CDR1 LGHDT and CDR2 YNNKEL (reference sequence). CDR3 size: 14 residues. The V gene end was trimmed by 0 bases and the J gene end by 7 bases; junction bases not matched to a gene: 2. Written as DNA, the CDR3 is TGTGCCAGCAGCCAAGATGGGACAGGGGTTGGCTACACCTTC. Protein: CASSQDGTGVGYTF.

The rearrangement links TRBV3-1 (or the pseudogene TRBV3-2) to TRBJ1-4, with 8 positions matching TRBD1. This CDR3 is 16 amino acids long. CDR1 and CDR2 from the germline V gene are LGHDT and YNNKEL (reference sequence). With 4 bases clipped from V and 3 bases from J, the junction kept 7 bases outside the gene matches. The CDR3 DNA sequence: TGTGCCAGCAGCCGGTTCCAGGGGGCTCCTAATGAAAAACTGTTTTTT. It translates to CASSRFQGAPNEKLFF.